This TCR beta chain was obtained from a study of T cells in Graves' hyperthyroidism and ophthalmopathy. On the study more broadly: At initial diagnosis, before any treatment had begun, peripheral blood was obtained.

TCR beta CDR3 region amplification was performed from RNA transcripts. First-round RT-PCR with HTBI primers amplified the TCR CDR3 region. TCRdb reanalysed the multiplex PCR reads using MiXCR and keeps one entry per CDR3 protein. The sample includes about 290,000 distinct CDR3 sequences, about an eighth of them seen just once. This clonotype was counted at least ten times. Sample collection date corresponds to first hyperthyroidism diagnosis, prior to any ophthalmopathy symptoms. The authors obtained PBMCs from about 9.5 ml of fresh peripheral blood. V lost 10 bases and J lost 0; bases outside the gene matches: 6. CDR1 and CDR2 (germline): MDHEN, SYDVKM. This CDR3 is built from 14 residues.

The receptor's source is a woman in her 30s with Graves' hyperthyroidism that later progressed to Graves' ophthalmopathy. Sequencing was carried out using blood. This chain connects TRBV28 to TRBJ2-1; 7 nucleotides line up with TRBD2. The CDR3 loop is CATLGGGSYNEQFF. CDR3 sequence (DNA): TGTGCCACTCTCGGCGGGGGCTCCTACAATGAGCAGTTCTTC.